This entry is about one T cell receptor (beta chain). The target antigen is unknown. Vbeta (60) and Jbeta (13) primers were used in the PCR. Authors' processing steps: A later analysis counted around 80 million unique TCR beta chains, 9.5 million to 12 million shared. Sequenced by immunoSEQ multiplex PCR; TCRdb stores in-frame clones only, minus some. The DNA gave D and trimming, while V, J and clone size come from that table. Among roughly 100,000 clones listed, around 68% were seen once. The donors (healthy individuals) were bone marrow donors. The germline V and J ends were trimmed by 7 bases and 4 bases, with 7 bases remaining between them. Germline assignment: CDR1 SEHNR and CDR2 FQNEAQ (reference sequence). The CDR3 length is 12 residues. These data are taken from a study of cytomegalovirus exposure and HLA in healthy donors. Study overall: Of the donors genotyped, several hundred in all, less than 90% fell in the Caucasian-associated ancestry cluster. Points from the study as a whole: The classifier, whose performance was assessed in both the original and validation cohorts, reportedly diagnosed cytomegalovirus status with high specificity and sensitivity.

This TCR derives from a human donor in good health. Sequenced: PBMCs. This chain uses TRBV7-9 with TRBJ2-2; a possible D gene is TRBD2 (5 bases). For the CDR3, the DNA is TGTGCCAGCAAGGACTTCACCGGGGAGCTGTTTTTT. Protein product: CASKDFTGELFF.